This T cell receptor beta chain was captured in a study of cytomegalovirus exposure and HLA in healthy donors. V was cut by 5 bases and J by 1 base, with 9 bases left in between. This CDR3 is 14 amino acids long. Germline lookup yields CDR1 SGHVS and CDR2 FQNEAQ. Amplification used 60 Vbeta primers and 13 Jbeta primers. Profiling relied on immunoSEQ multiplex PCR, and the TCRdb table lists in-frame clones only, not all of them. The table records 150,000 to 200,000 clones, 75% to 80% of them present only once. The J gene is TRBJ1-3, the V gene TRBV7-8; no reliable D call. The sequenced sample was PBMCs. This sequence was found in a man over 45 in good health and CMV-seropositive. CDR3 coding DNA: TGTGCCAGCAGCCTGGGCCCATCTGGAAACACCATATATTTT. Protein sequence: CASSLGPSGNTIYF.